A single T cell receptor beta chain is shown here with its context. Its antigen is not known. These data are taken from a study of shared clonotypes between healthy human individuals. The V gene lost 8 bases and the J gene lost 4 bases, with 17 bases spanning the gap. Germline V gene sequence: CDR1 GTSNPN, CDR2 SVGIG (reference sequence). The CDR3 runs 14 residues. Study outcomes and limitations: Naive subsets, compared against memory subsets, generally had larger estimated richness values. Clonotype sharing across several donors was observed for around 5% of naive CD4 clonotypes.

Samples underwent the assay at deep level. Libraries were prepared by immunoSEQ multiplex PCR; TCRdb keeps only in-frame clonotypes and omits some of them. This table has around 940,000 clones, over 75% appearing once. Memory CD4+ cells were the fraction left after CD45RA+ naive selection. The rearrangement joins TRBV30 to TRBJ2-2; TRBD1 or TRBD2 may be the D gene (5 bases each). What was sequenced was memory CD4+ T cells sorted from blood. Subset reported: CD45RA-negative fraction. This TCR was sampled from a young man in good health. The CDR3 reads CAGKGPPFTGELFF. The CDR3 nucleotides are TGTGCCGGAAAGGGACCACCGTTCACCGGGGAGCTGTTTTTT.